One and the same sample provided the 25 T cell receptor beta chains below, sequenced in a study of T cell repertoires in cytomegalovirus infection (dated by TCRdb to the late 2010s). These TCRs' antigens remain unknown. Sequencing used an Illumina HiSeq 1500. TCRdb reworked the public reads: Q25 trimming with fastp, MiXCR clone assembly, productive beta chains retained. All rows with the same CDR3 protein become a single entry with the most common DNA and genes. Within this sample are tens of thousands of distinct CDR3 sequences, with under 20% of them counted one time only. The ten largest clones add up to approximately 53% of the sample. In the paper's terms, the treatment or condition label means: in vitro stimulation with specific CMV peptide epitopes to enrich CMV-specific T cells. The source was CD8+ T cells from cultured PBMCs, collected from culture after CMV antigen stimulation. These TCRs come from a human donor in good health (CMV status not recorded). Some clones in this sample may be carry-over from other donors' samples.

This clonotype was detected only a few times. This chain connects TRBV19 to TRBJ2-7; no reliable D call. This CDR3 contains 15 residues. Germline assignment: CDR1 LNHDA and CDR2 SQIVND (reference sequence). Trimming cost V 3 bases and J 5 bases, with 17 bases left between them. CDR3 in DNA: TGTGCCAGTAGTATTTCATTCGGAAGAGACCACGAGCAGTACTTC. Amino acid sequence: CASSISFGRDHEQYF.

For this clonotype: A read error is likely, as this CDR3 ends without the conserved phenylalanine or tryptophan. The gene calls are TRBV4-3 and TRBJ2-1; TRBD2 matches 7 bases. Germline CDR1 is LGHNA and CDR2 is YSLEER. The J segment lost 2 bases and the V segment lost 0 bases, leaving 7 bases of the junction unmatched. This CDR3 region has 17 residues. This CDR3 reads CASSQDLSGGAYNEQFL. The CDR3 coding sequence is TGCGCCAGCAGCCAAGATCTGAGTGGGGGGGCCTACAATGAGCAGTTCTTG.

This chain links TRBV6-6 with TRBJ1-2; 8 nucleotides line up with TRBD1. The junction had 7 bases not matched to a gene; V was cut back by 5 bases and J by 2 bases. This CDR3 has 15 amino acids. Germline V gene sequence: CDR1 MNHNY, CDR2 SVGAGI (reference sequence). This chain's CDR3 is CASSITTGDNYGYTF. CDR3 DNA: TGTGCCAGCAGTATTACGACAGGGGACAACTATGGCTACACCTTC.

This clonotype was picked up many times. This CDR3 is CASRGQGGLNEKLFF. CDR3 DNA sequence: TGTGCCAGCAGGGGCCAGGGGGGGCTTAATGAAAAACTGTTTTTT. This rearrangement joins TRBV7-9 to TRBJ1-4, with 7 bases aligning to TRBD1. The CDR3 has 15 residues. Germline-derived CDR1 and CDR2 are SEHNR and FQNEAQ (reference sequence). V shed 6 bases, J shed 4 bases, and the junction held 8 bases outside the gene matches.

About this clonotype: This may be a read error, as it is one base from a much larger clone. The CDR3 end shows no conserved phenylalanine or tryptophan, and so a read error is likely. CDR3 DNA sequence: TGCGCCAGCAGCCAAGACGGGACGGACAATTCACCCCTCCACCTT. It specifies CASSQDGTDNSPLHL. The V and J genes are TRBV4-1 and TRBJ1-6; tentatively, D is TRBD1 (5 bases). The CDR3 is 15 residues long. The V and J ends lost 0 bases and 7 bases respectively, with 10 bases between them. Germline V CDR1 and CDR2: MGHRA, YSYEKL.

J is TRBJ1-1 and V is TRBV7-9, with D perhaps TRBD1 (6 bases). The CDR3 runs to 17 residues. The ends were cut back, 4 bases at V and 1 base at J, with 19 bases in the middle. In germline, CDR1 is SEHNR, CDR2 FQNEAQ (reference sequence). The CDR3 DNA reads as TGTGCCAGCAGCTCTCCGATGACCGGGACATCGAACACTGAAGCTTTCTTT. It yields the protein CASSSPMTGTSNTEAFF. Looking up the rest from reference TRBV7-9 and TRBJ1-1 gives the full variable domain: DTGVSQNPRHKITKRGQNVTFRCDPISEHNRLYWYRQTLGQGPEFLTYFQNEAQLEKSRLLSDRFSAERPKGSFSTLEIQRTEQGDSAMYLCASSSPMTGTSNTEAFFGQGTRLTVV.

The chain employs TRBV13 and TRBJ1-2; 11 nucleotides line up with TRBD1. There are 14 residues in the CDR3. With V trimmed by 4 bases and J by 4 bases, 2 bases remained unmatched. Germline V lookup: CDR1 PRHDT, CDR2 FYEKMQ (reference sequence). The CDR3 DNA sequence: TGTGCCAGCAGCTCGGGGACAGGGGGCTATGGCTACACCTTC. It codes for CASSSGTGGYGYTF.

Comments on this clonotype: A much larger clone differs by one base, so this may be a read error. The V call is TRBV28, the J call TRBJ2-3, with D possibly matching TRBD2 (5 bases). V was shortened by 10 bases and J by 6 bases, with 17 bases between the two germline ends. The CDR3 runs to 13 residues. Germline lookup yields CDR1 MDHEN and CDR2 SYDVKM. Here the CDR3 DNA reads TGTGCCAACAGCTCGGGGTTTGGGGATACGCAGTATTTT. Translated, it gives CANSSGFGDTQYF.

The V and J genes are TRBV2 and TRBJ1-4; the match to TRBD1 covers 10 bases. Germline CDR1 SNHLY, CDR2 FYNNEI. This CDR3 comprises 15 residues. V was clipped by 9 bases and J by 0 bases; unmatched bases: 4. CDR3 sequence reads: CARGTGDTTNEKLFF. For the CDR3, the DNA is TGTGCCAGGGGGACAGGGGACACAACTAATGAAAAACTGTTTTTT.

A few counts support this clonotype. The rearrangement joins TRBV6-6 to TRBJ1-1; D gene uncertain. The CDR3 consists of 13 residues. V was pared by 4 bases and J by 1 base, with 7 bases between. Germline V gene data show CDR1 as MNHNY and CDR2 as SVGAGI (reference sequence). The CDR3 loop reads CASSSAGNTEAFF. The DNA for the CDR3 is TGTGCCAGCAGTTCGGCGGGGAACACTGAAGCTTTCTTT.

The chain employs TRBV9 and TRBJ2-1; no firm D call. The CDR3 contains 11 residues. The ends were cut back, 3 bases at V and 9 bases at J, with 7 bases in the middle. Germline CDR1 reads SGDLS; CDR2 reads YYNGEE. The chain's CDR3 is CASSGASEQFF. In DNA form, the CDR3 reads TGTGCCAGCAGCGGAGCTAGTGAGCAGTTCTTC.

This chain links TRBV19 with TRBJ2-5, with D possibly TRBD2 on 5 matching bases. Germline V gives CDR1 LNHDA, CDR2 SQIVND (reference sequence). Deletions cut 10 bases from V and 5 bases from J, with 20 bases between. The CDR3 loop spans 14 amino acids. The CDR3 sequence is CATSERARGETQYF. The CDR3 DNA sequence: TGTGCCACCTCGGAACGGGCCCGCGGGGAGACCCAGTACTTC.

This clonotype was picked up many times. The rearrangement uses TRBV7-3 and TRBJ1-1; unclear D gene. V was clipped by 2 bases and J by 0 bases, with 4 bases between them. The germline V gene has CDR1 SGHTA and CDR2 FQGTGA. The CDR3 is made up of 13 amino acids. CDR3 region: CASSLYVNTEAFF. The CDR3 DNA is TGTGCCAGCAGCTTATACGTGAACACTGAAGCTTTCTTT.

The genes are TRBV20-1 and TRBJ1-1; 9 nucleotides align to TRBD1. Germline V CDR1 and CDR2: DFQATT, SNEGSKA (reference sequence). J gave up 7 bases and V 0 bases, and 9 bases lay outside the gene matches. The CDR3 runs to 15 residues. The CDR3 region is CSAREPGQGLGEAFF. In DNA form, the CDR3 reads TGCAGTGCTAGAGAACCGGGACAGGGTTTGGGTGAAGCTTTCTTT.

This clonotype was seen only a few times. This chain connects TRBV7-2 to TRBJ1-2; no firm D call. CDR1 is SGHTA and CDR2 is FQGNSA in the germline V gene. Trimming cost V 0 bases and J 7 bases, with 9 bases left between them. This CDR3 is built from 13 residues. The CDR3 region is CASSLAGSAGYTF. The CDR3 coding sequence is TGTGCCAGCAGCTTAGCAGGTTCCGCTGGCTACACCTTC.

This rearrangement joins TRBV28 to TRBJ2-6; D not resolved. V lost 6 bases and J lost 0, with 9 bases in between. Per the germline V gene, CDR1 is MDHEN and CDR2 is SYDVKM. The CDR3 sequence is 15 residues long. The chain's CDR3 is CASRTTSSGANVLTF. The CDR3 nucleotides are TGTGCCAGCAGGACCACGAGCTCTGGGGCCAACGTCCTGACTTTC.

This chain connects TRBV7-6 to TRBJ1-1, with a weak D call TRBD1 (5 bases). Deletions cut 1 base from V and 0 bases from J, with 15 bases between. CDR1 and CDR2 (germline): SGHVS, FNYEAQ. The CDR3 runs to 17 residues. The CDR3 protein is CASSLVGTEDMNTEAFF. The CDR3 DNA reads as TGTGCCAGCAGCTTAGTGGGGACGGAGGACATGAACACTGAAGCTTTCTTT.

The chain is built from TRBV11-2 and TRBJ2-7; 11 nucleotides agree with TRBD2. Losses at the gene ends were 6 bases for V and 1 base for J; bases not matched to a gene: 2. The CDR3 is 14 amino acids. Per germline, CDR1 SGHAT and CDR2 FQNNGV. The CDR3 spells CASRLAGGSYEQYF. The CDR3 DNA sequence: TGTGCCAGCAGGCTAGCGGGAGGATCCTACGAGCAGTACTTC.

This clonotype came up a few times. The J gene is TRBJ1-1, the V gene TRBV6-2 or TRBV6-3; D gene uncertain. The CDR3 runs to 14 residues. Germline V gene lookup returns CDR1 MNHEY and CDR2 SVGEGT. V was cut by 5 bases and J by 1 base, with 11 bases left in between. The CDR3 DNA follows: TGTGCCAGCAGTCTTCCGTGGACGAACACTGAAGCTTTCTTT. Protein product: CASSLPWTNTEAFF.

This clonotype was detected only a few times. CDR3 amino acids: CASSPGVSNEQFF. CDR3 in DNA: TGTGCCAGCAGTCCCGGGGTCTCGAATGAGCAGTTCTTC. The chain joins TRBV6-5 to TRBJ2-1, with a possible D match to TRBD2 (5 bases). The germline V and J ends were trimmed by 5 bases and 7 bases, with 12 bases remaining between them. The CDR3 loop spans 13 amino acids. CDR1 is MNHEY and CDR2 is SVGAGI in the germline V gene.

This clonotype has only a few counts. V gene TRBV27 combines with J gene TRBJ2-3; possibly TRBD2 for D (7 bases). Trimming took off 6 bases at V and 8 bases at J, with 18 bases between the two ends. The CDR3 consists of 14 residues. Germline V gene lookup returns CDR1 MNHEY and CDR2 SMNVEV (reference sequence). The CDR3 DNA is TGTGCCAGCAGCGGGGGCGGGGGAAGGGCTACGCAGTATTTT. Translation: CASSGGGGRATQYF.

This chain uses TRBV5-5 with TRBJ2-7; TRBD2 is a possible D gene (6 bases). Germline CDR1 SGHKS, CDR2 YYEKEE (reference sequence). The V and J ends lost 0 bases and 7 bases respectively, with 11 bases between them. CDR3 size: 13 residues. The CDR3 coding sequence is TGTGCCAGCAGCTTGGTAGCGGCGGGGGAGCAGTACTTC. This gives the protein CASSLVAAGEQYF.

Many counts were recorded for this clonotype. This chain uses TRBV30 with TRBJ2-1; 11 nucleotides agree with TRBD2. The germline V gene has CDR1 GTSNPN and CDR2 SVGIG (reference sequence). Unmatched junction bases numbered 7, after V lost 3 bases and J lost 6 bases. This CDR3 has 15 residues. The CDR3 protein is CAWRLAGVGGNEQFF. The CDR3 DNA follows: TGTGCCTGGAGACTAGCGGGAGTCGGGGGCAATGAGCAGTTCTTC.

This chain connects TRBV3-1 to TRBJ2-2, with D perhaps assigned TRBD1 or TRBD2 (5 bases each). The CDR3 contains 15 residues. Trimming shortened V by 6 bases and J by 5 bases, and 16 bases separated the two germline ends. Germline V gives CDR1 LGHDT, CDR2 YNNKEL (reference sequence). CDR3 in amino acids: CASRETGAGTGELFF. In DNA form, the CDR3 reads TGTGCCAGCAGGGAGACCGGGGCTGGGACCGGGGAGCTGTTTTTT.

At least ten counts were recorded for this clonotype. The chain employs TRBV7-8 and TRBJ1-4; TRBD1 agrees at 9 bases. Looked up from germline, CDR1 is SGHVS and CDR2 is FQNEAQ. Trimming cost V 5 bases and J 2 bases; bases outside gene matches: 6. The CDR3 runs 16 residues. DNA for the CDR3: TGTGCCAGCAGCCAAACAGGGGGCGCGACTAATGAAAAACTGTTTTTT. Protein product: CASSQTGGATNEKLFF.